The clone carrying this T cell receptor (beta chain) was picked up one time. Its antigen is currently unknown. The CDR3 extends over 16 amino acids. From germline, CDR1 is LNHDA and CDR2 SQIVND (reference sequence). The V and J ends lost 0 bases and 2 bases respectively, with 12 bases between them. They got blood RNA out of unsorted whole blood and also pulled out germline DNA. Among the patients, all had chronic HBV infection and none had been treated. The record originates from a study of tumor-infiltrating lymphocytes in primary liver carcinoma. Study results and caveats: Tumor-adjacent and tumor-blood pairs overlapped less than tumor region pairs did. Tumor top-250-clone fractions significantly exceeded those of blood (p = 0.039).

Synthesis of TCR beta cDNA was carried out from about 540 ng total RNA with a constant-region primer. For TCR beta, libraries were produced by three nested multiplex PCR rounds using slightly modified ARM-PCR. The opening two PCR rounds, around 9 cycles each, paired TRBV1-TRBV30 forward primers with a C-beta reverse primer. TCRdb called the multiplex PCR reads again in MiXCR, with one record for every CDR3 protein. The sample has 250,000 to 400,000 distinct CDR3 sequences, over 55% seen once; the top ten hold roughly 9%. The receptor's source is a man aged 40-49 years with primary liver carcinoma and hepatitis B virus infection. V usage is TRBV19 and J usage is TRBJ2-3; a weak D match, TRBD1 (5 bases). Sequencing was done on a sample of peripheral blood. CDR3 sequence (DNA): TGTGCCAGTAGTATAGACGACAGAGGATACACAGATACGCAGTATTTT. It encodes CASSIDDRGYTDTQYF. The variable domain in full, with the rest retrieved from reference TRBV19 and TRBJ2-3, is DGGITQSPKYLFRKEGQNVTLSCEQNLNHDAMYWYRQDPGQGLRLIYYSQIVNDFQKGDIAEGYSVSREKKESFPLTVTSAQKNPTAFYLCASSIDDRGYTDTQYFGPGTRLTVL.